The sequence of this TCR beta chain was determined in a study of blood T cells in healthy people across ages. There are a few counts of this clonotype. The antigen remains unidentified. With a J-beta primer mix and a sample-barcoded 5' primer, a second PCR ran 7 to 11 cycles. TCRdb analysed the 5' RACE reads with MiXCR anew, one entry per CDR3 protein. The table records 550,000 to 600,000 distinct CDR3 sequences, less than 60% of them present only once. General study results and limits: The donors' CMV status was not determined, possibly confounding changes in expanded clonotypes. Per million T cells, the diversity of TCR beta decreased roughly linearly as age advanced.

RNA extraction gave at least 5.5 micrograms of total RNA per sample. This TCR derives from a man aged 80 or over in good health. The sample comprised blood.

CDR3 in amino acids: CSARWGQLSYEQYF. The CDR3 nucleotides read TGCAGTGCTAGGTGGGGACAGCTCTCCTACGAGCAGTACTTC. The J gene is TRBJ2-7, the V gene TRBV20-1; TRBD1 aligns across 7 bases. Trimming removed 3 bases from V and 0 bases from J; junction bases left unmatched: 5. The CDR3 covers 14 residues. CDR1 is DFQATT and CDR2 is SNEGSKA in the germline V gene (reference sequence).